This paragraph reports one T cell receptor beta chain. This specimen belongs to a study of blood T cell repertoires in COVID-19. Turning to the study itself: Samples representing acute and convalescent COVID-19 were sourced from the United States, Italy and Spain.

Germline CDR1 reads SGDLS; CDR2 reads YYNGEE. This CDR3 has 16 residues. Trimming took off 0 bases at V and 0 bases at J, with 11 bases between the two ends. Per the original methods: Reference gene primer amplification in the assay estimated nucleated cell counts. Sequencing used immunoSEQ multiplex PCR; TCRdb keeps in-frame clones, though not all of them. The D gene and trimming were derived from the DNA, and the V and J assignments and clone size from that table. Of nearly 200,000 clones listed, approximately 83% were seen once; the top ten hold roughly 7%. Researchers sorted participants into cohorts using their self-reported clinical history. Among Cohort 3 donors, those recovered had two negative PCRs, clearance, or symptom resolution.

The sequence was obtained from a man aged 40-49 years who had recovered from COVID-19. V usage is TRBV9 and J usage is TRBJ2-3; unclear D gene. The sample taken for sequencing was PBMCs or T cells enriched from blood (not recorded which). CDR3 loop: CASSVDNSPSTDTQYF. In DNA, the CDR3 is TGTGCCAGCAGCGTAGATAACAGCCCAAGCACAGATACGCAGTATTTT.